The present entry profiles one T cell receptor beta chain with its context. These data are taken from a study of cytomegalovirus exposure and HLA in healthy donors. V was shortened by 2 bases and J by 1 base, with 6 bases between the two germline ends. Germline loops: CDR1 MNHNY, CDR2 SVGAGI (reference sequence). The CDR3 length is 14 residues. PCR primers comprised 60 Vbeta and 13 Jbeta primers. Clones were sequenced by immunoSEQ multiplex PCR, and TCRdb holds only the in-frame ones, with some missing. Of some 150,000 clones listed, more than 75% were seen once; the top ten hold more than 1.4%. The chain recombines TRBV6-6 with TRBJ1-5; the D is unclear. The specimen sequenced was PBMCs. This clonotype was obtained from a male donor in good health and CMV-seronegative. The DNA of the CDR3 is TGTGCCAGCAGTTACGGGCAGAGCAATCAGCCCCAGCATTTT. The encoded protein is CASSYGQSNQPQHF.